This TCR beta chain was profiled in a study of blood T cell repertoires in COVID-19. Using immunoSEQ multiplex PCR, the repertoire was profiled, and TCRdb retains in-frame clones only, with some absent. This table has around 250,000 clones, roughly 85% appearing once. Sequenced material: peripheral blood. The sequence came from a man aged 50-59 years with active or convalescent COVID-19.

The CDR3 coding sequence is TGTGCCAGCTCACACAGGGCACAGGACTATGGCTACACCTTC. Residues: CASSHRAQDYGYTF. This chain uses TRBV18 with TRBJ1-2, with D possibly matching TRBD1 (6 bases). Germline values: CDR1 KGHSH, CDR2 LQKENI. Trimming removed 4 bases from V and 3 bases from J, with 12 bases in between. This CDR3 has 14 amino acids.